This T cell receptor (beta chain) appears in the sequencing data of a study of blood T cell repertoires in COVID-19. Study at large: The samples span acute and convalescent COVID-19 from the United States, Italy and Spain. PBMCs, B-cell-depleted T cells, or T cells provided the cDNA or gDNA that made up the material.

Produced via immunoSEQ multiplex PCR; TCRdb's table is partial and in-frame only. The table includes 110,000 to 150,000 clones, around 77% detected once. This CDR3 comprises 13 residues. Trimming pared 8 bases from V and 7 bases from J, leaving 15 bases between. Germline V gives CDR1 SGHVS, CDR2 FQNEAQ. The source is a man aged 45-65 years with active or convalescent COVID-19. The chain couples TRBV7-8 to TRBJ2-1, with unresolved D. What was sequenced was peripheral blood. This CDR3 is CASREEVLNEQFF. CDR3 nucleotides: TGTGCCAGCCGAGAGGAAGTTCTGAATGAGCAGTTCTTC.